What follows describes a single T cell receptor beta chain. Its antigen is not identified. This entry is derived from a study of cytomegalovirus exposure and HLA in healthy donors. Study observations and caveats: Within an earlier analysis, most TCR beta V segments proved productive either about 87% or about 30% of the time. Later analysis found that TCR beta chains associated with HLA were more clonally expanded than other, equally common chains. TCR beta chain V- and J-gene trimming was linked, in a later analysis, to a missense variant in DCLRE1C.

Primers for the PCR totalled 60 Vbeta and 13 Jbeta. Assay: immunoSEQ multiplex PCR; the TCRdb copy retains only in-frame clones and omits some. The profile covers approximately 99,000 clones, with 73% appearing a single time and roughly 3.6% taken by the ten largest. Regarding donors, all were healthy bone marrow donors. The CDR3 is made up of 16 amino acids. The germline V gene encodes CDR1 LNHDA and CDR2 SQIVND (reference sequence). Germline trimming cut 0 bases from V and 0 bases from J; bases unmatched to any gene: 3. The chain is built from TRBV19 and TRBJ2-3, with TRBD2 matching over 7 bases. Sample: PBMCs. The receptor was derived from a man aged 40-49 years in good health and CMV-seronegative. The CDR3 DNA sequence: TGTGCCAGTAGTATAGATGGACTAGTTAGCACAGATACGCAGTATTTT. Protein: CASSIDGLVSTDTQYF.